The entry below gives a single T cell receptor beta chain sequence along with its context. This entry comes from a study of T cell changes during pregnancy in multiple sclerosis. In germline, CDR1 is SGDLS, CDR2 YYNGEE. Trimming stripped 7 bases from V and 2 bases from J, with 10 bases between. The CDR3 sequence is 14 residues long. Data came from immunoSEQ multiplex PCR; TCRdb stores just in-frame clones and leaves some out. Among 55,000 to 70,000 clones listed, around 89% were seen once. Specimen: peripheral blood, collected after pregnancy. This rearrangement joins TRBV9 to TRBJ1-6; D is ambiguous. The clonotype comes from a female donor with multiple sclerosis, enrolled in a pregnancy study. The DNA for the CDR3 is TGTGCCAGCGGGCGCCTTGCCTATAATTCACCCCTCCACTTT. Encoded protein: CASGRLAYNSPLHF.